Shown below are 30 T cell receptor beta chains from a single sample sequenced in a study of vaccination and CD4 T cells after COVID-19. The Oncomine TCR Beta short-read assay sequenced DNA from cultured CD4+ T cells. MiXCR, run by TCRdb on the PCR reads, gives a single entry per CDR3 protein. In the table there are around 16,000 distinct CDR3 sequences, 55% to 85% of which are singletons. This sample's treatment: roughly 10-day PBMC culture with coronavirus spike peptide pools or control peptides (ViraFEST assay). For these TCRs, the target antigens are not known. Sequenced: CD4+ T cells from blood, cultured in vitro. The receptors come from a human donor who had recovered from COVID-19.

The chain employs TRBV15 and TRBJ1-5; perhaps TRBD1 as D (5 bases). V was trimmed by 0 bases and J by 2 bases, leaving 14 bases between them. CDR1 is LNHNV, CDR2 YYDKDF, per germline (reference sequence). This CDR3 is 17 amino acids long. The CDR3 coding sequence is TGTGCCACCAGCAGAGATGCCAGGGCCGGAGGCAATCAGCCCCAGCATTTT. Translating it yields CATSRDARAGGNQPQHF.

This clonotype turned up a few times. The rearrangement uses TRBV20-1 and TRBJ1-1, with 11 positions matching TRBD1. V lost 3 bases and J lost 10; bases outside the gene matches: 16. CDR1 and CDR2 (germline): DFQATT, SNEGSKA (reference sequence). The CDR3 covers 16 residues. The CDR3 DNA follows: TGCAGTGCTAGGGGACAGGGGGATGGGGTGACTGGCGGAGCTTTCTTT. This translates into CSARGQGDGVTGGAFF.

The chain recombines TRBV2 with TRBJ1-5; D call uncertain. This CDR3 region has 14 residues. Per germline, CDR1 SNHLY and CDR2 FYNNEI. Trimming stripped 9 bases from V and 11 bases from J, with 23 bases between. CDR3 protein: CASARGSDVGAQHF. The CDR3 DNA follows: TGTGCCAGTGCGCGGGGATCCGATGTCGGTGCCCAGCATTTT.

The chain combines TRBV7-8 with TRBJ2-3; the match to TRBD2 covers 7 bases. This CDR3 has 16 amino acids. The V gene's germline CDR1 is SGHVS and CDR2 FQNEAQ. V lost 4 bases, J lost 2 bases, and 9 bases stayed unmatched. CDR3 in DNA: TGTGCCAGCAGCTGGGGGGGGGTTAGCCCCACAGATACGCAGTATTTT. It specifies CASSWGGVSPTDTQYF.

V and J are TRBV6-1 and TRBJ2-7; D is perhaps TRBD1 or TRBD2 (6 bases each). The ends were cut back, 6 bases at V and 2 bases at J, with 11 bases in the middle. The CDR3 contains 13 residues. Per the germline V gene, CDR1 is MNHNS and CDR2 is SASEGT. The CDR3: CASSRGLTYEQYF. CDR3 DNA: TGTGCCAGCAGCAGGGGACTGACCTACGAGCAGTACTTC.

The gene calls are TRBV19 and TRBJ1-1; D not certain. In germline, CDR1 is LNHDA, CDR2 SQIVND (reference sequence). The length of the CDR3 is 14 residues. V lost 7 bases and J 0 bases, leaving 12 bases between the germline ends. The CDR3 bases are TGTGCCAGTACGAAAGCCGGGATGAACACTGAAGCTTTCTTT. It encodes CASTKAGMNTEAFF.

V usage is TRBV20-1 and J usage is TRBJ1-5; TRBD1 aligns across 9 bases. With V trimmed by 3 bases and J by 3 bases, 9 bases remained unmatched. This CDR3 has 16 amino acids. CDR1 and CDR2 from the germline V gene are DFQATT and SNEGSKA (reference sequence). CDR3 DNA sequence: TGCAGTGCTAGGGGGACAGGGTGGCGGAACAATCAGCCCCAGCATTTT. This gives the protein CSARGTGWRNNQPQHF.

The rearrangement uses TRBV11-3 and TRBJ2-3; D is unresolved. Germline CDR1 and CDR2: SGHNT and YENEEA. The V end was cut by 2 bases, the J end by 6 bases, with 12 bases between. The CDR3 runs 14 residues. DNA of the CDR3: TGTGCCAGCAGCTTACGTGGTCCCCTTGATACGCAGTATTTT. This sequence encodes CASSLRGPLDTQYF.

This chain connects TRBV27 to TRBJ1-3; 7 bases map to TRBD1. This CDR3 has 16 amino acids. V shed 3 bases, J shed 3 bases, and the junction held 8 bases outside the gene matches. Germline values: CDR1 MNHEY, CDR2 SMNVEV (reference sequence). The CDR3 is CASSFRFTGVGNTIYF. The CDR3 DNA reads as TGTGCCAGCAGTTTCCGATTTACAGGGGTTGGAAACACCATATATTTT.

The chain links TRBV5-1 to TRBJ2-7, with D possibly matching TRBD1 (5 bases). The CDR3 runs 14 residues. The V and J ends lost 5 bases and 1 base respectively, with 13 bases between them. The germline gives CDR1 SGHRS, CDR2 YFSETQ. CDR3 coding DNA: TGCGCCAGCAGACAAGGACACCTGTCCTACGAGCAGTACTTC. Amino acids: CASRQGHLSYEQYF.

The rearrangement joins TRBV27 to TRBJ2-6; D not certain. There are 14 residues in the CDR3. V was shortened by 1 base and J by 2 bases, with 3 bases between the two germline ends. Per germline, CDR1 MNHEY and CDR2 SMNVEV (reference sequence). CDR3 in amino acids: CASSLFPGANVLTF. The CDR3 nucleotides read TGTGCCAGCAGTTTATTCCCTGGGGCCAACGTCCTGACTTTC.

V usage is TRBV29-1 and J usage is TRBJ1-2; the D gene is possibly TRBD1 (5 bases). There are 12 residues in the CDR3. The V gene lost 4 bases and the J gene lost 3 bases, with 9 bases spanning the gap. Germline CDR1 reads SQVTM; CDR2 reads ANQGSEA. The chain's CDR3 is CSVGSGYYGYTF. The CDR3 DNA follows: TGCAGCGTTGGATCAGGGTACTATGGCTACACCTTC.

V and J are TRBV20-1 and TRBJ2-7; D is undetermined. CDR3 length: 14 amino acids. V was cut by 6 bases and J by 2 bases, with 17 bases left in between. Germline V CDR1 and CDR2: DFQATT, SNEGSKA (reference sequence). The CDR3 spells CSAEESARTYEQYF. In DNA form, the CDR3 reads TGCAGTGCAGAGGAGTCGGCCAGAACCTACGAGCAGTACTTC.

The chain couples TRBV6-2 or TRBV6-3 to TRBJ1-1, with D possibly TRBD1 on 5 matching bases. The CDR3 contains 11 residues. The germline V gene has CDR1 MNHEY and CDR2 SVGEGT. Trimming left V 8 bases short and J 4 bases short, with 8 bases between. CDR3 nucleotides: TGTGCCAGCGGAAGGGGCACTGAAGCTTTCTTT. Protein product: CASGRGTEAFF.

CDR3 sequence (DNA): TGTGCCAGCAGTTCGACTAACTATGGCTACACCTTC. Its protein is CASSSTNYGYTF. V gene TRBV28 combines with J gene TRBJ1-2; D not resolved. Trimming took off 4 bases at V and 0 bases at J, with 3 bases between the two ends. Germline CDR1 MDHEN, CDR2 SYDVKM. The CDR3 is 12 amino acids.

This sequence joins TRBV24-1 and TRBJ1-2; possibly TRBD1 for D (6 bases). From germline, CDR1 is KGHDR and CDR2 SFDVKD. This CDR3 is 17 amino acids long. V dropped 1 base and J dropped 2 bases, with 16 bases sitting between them. The CDR3 protein is CATSDFGPTGSNYGYTF. The CDR3, as DNA: TGTGCCACCAGTGATTTTGGCCCGACAGGATCCAACTATGGCTACACCTTC.

This clonotype is medium-sized. V is TRBV19 and J is TRBJ1-6, with D tentatively TRBD1 (5 bases). CDR3 length equals 15 residues. Germline CDR1 is LNHDA and CDR2 is SQIVND (reference sequence). V was cut by 2 bases and J by 6 bases, with 11 bases left in between. CDR3 sequence reads: CASSISTVRNSPLHF. CDR3 nucleotides: TGTGCCAGTAGTATATCGACAGTGCGTAATTCACCCCTCCACTTT.

This clonotype was detected a few times. J is TRBJ2-5 and V is TRBV7-2; maybe TRBD2 (6 bases). Trimming took off 1 base at V and 5 bases at J, with 11 bases between the two ends. The CDR3 has 14 residues. Germline CDR1 reads SGHTA; CDR2 reads FQGNSA. The DNA of the CDR3 is TGTGCCAGCAGCTTAGGACTAGGGAGTGAGACCCAGTACTTC. Protein: CASSLGLGSETQYF.

Here the CDR3 reads CASSKDVLSYEQYF. The CDR3 DNA reads TGTGCCAGCAGCAAGGACGTTTTGTCCTACGAGCAGTACTTC. This sequence joins TRBV11-2 and TRBJ2-7; D is unclear. The germline CDR1 and CDR2 sequences are SGHAT and FQNNGV. This CDR3 has 14 residues. V lost 5 bases and J 1 base, leaving 12 bases between the germline ends.

The rearrangement joins TRBV25-1 to TRBJ1-5; D possibly corresponds to TRBD1 (5 bases). The V end was cut by 3 bases, the J end by 3 bases, with 12 bases between. The CDR3 is made up of 15 amino acids. Germline V CDR1 and CDR2: MGHDK, SYGVNS. The CDR3 sequence: CASSESGAYNQPQHF. The CDR3 DNA reads as TGTGCCAGCAGTGAGTCCGGGGCGTACAATCAGCCCCAGCATTTT.

The J gene is TRBJ2-5, the V gene TRBV6-2 or TRBV6-3; 14 bases map to TRBD2. J gave up 5 bases and V 4 bases, and 18 bases lay outside the gene matches. CDR1 and CDR2 from the germline V gene are MNHEY and SVGEGT. CDR3 length: 20 residues. The CDR3 sequence is CASSSEPGTSGRGLMETQYF. CDR3 DNA sequence: TGTGCCAGCAGTTCCGAACCCGGGACTAGCGGGAGAGGTTTGATGGAGACCCAGTACTTC.

The CDR3 reads CASRGSNTEAFF. The DNA of the CDR3 is TGTGCCAGCAGGGGATCGAACACTGAAGCTTTCTTT. The rearrangement joins TRBV6-1 to TRBJ1-1; D is unclear. Germline lookup yields CDR1 MNHNS and CDR2 SASEGT. The V and J ends lost 6 bases and 1 base respectively, with 6 bases between them. CDR3 size: 12 residues.

J is TRBJ2-5 and V is TRBV7-2, with D hard to call. The CDR3 loop spans 12 amino acids. V was clipped by 5 bases and J by 0 bases, with 4 bases between them. Germline V CDR1 and CDR2: SGHTA, FQGNSA. This CDR3 reads CASSLHQETQYF. CDR3 sequence (DNA): TGTGCCAGCAGCCTACACCAAGAGACCCAGTACTTC.

The chain employs TRBV20-1 and TRBJ1-5, with D possibly TRBD1 on 5 matching bases. The CDR3 runs 15 residues. Trimming removed 6 bases from V and 6 bases from J, with 21 bases in between. Per germline, CDR1 DFQATT and CDR2 SNEGSKA (reference sequence). This chain's CDR3 is CSAGGQRATFQPQHF. DNA for the CDR3: TGCAGTGCCGGGGGTCAAAGGGCTACATTTCAGCCCCAGCATTTT.

The chain joins TRBV27 to TRBJ1-2, with TRBD1 matching over 7 bases. The CDR3 runs to 13 residues. J gave up 6 bases and V 6 bases, and 7 bases lay outside the gene matches. Germline CDR1 MNHEY, CDR2 SMNVEV (reference sequence). The CDR3 nucleotides read TGTGCCAGCAGGACAGGGTCCAACCATGGCTACACCTTC. Protein sequence: CASRTGSNHGYTF.

This clonotype came up a few times. The V gene is TRBV20-1, the J gene TRBJ2-2; D may be TRBD1 (6 bases). The CDR3 loop spans 16 amino acids. Germline-derived CDR1 and CDR2 are DFQATT and SNEGSKA (reference sequence). The V gene lost 0 bases and the J gene lost 3 bases, with 14 bases spanning the gap. The CDR3 nucleotides read TGCAGTGCTAGAGATCTTCACGCAGGGGACACCGGGGAGCTGTTTTTT. It encodes CSARDLHAGDTGELFF.

This clonotype was recorded once. The chain has TRBV7-8 and TRBJ2-5; no clear D. Germline CDR1 reads SGHVS; CDR2 reads FQNEAQ. V gave up 3 bases and J gave up 5 bases, with 10 bases separating them. This CDR3 has 13 residues. In DNA form, the CDR3 reads TGTGCCAGCAGCTTTCCGGTCGTTGAGACCCAGTACTTC. Residues: CASSFPVVETQYF. Looking up the rest from reference TRBV7-8 and TRBJ2-5 gives the full variable domain: GAGVSQSPRYKVAKRGQDVALRCDPISGHVSLFWYQQALGQGPEFLTYFQNEAQLDKSGLPSDRFFAERPEGSVSTLKIQRTQQEDSAVYLCASSFPVVETQYFGPGTRLLVL.

This chain links TRBV6-5 with TRBJ1-6; tentative D call: TRBD1 (5 bases). The CDR3 has 15 amino acids. The ends were cut back, 2 bases at V and 8 bases at J, with 13 bases in the middle. The germline V gene has CDR1 MNHEY and CDR2 SVGAGI. The CDR3 DNA follows: TGTGCCAGCAGTTACCGGGGGAATTCCGATTCACCCCTCCACTTT. Translating gives CASSYRGNSDSPLHF.

By proportion, this clonotype is large. The rearrangement uses TRBV10-3 and TRBJ2-5, with D perhaps TRBD1 (5 bases). V shed 11 bases and J shed 5 bases, with 21 bases lying between them. The V gene's germline CDR1 is ENHRY and CDR2 SYGVKD. The CDR3 has 14 residues. The CDR3 reads CASSSRQGKETQYF. In DNA form, the CDR3 reads TGTGCCTCCTCATCTCGGCAGGGTAAGGAGACCCAGTACTTC.

This clonotype was observed a handful of times. This chain joins TRBV20-1 and TRBJ2-2, with D perhaps matching TRBD2 (6 bases). CDR3 size: 14 residues. Trimming took 2 bases from V and 5 from J, leaving 12 bases between them. Per the germline V gene, CDR1 is DFQATT and CDR2 is SNEGSKA (reference sequence). CDR3 bases: TGCAGTGCTAGAAGGCGGGACCGTACCGGGGAGCTGTTTTTT. Residues: CSARRRDRTGELFF.